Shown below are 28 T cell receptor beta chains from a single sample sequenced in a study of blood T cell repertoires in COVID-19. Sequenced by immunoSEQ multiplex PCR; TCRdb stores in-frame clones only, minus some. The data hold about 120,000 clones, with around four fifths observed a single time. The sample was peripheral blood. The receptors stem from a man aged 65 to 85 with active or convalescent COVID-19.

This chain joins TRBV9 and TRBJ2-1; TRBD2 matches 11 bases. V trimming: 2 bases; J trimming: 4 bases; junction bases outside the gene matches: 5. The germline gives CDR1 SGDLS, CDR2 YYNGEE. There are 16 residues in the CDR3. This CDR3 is CASSVLAGGFYNEQFF. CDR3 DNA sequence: TGTGCCAGCAGCGTGTTAGCGGGGGGGTTTTACAATGAGCAGTTCTTC.

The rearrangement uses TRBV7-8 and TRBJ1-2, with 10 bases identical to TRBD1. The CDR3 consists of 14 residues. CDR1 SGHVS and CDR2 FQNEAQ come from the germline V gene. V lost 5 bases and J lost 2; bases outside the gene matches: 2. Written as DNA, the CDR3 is TGTGCCAGCAGCCGACAGGGGGCGAACTATGGCTACACCTTC. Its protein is CASSRQGANYGYTF.

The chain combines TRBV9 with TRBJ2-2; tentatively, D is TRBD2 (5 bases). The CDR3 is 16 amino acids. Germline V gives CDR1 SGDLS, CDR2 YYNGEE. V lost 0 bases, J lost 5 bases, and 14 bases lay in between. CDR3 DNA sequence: TGTGCCAGCAGCGTAGCGAGCGAGGGTAGGACCGGGGAGCTGTTTTTT. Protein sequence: CASSVASEGRTGELFF.

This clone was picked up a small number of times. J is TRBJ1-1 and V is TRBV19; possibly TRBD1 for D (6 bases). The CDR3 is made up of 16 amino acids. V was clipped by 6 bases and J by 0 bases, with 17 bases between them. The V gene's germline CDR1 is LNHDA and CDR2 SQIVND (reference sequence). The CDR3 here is CASRETGFSLNTEAFF. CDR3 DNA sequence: TGTGCCAGTAGGGAAACAGGGTTCAGCCTGAACACTGAAGCTTTCTTT.

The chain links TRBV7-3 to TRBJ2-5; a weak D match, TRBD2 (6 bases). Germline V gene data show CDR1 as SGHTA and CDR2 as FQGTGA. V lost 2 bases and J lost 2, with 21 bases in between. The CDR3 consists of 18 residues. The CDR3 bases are TGTGCCAGCAGCTTATTCCGGGAGAGTGGCTGGGTACAAGAGACCCAGTACTTC. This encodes CASSLFRESGWVQETQYF.

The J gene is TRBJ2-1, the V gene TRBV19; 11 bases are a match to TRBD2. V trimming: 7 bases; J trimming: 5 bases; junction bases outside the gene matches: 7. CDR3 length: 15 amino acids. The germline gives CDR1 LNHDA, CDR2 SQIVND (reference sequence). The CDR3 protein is CASTRGLAEDNEQFF. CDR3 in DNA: TGTGCCAGTACCAGGGGACTAGCGGAGGACAATGAGCAGTTCTTC.

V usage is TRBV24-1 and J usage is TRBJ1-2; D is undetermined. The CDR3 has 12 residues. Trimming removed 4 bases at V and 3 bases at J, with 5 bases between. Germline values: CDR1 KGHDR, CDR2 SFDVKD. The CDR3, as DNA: TGTGCCACCAGTGACGGTCACTATGGCTACACCTTC. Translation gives CATSDGHYGYTF.

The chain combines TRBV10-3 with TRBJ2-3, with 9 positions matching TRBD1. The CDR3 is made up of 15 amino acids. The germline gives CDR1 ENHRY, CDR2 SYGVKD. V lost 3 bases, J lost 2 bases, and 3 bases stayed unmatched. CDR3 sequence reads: CAISEGTGITDTQYF. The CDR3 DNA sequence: TGTGCCATCAGTGAAGGGACAGGGATCACAGATACGCAGTATTTT.

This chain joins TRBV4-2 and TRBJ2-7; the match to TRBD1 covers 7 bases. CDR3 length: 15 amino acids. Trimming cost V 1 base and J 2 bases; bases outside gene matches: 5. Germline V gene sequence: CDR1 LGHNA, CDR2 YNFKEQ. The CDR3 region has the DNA TGTGCCAGCAGCCAAGGCCGGGACAGCGCCTACGAGCAGTACTTC. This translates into CASSQGRDSAYEQYF.

CDR3 bases: TGTGCCACCCAGCCGGGACAGGGGGGCTACGAGCAGTACTTC. Translation: CATQPGQGGYEQYF. The rearrangement uses TRBV10-3 and TRBJ2-7; 11 bases agree with TRBD1. Losses at the gene ends were 10 bases for V and 3 bases for J; bases not matched to a gene: 8. CDR3 size: 14 residues. The V gene's germline CDR1 is ENHRY and CDR2 SYGVKD.

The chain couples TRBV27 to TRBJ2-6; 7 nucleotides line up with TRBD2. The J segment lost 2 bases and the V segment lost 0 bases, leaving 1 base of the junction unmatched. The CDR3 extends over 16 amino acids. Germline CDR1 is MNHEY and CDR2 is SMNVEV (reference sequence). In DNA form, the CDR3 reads TGTGCCAGCAGTTTATCGGGAGGGGCTGGGGCCAACGTCCTGACTTTC. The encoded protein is CASSLSGGAGANVLTF. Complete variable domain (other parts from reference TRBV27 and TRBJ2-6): EAQVTQNPRYLITVTGKKLTVTCSQNMNHEYMSWYRQDPGLGLRQIYYSMNVEVTDKGDVPEGYKVSRKEKRNFPLILESPSPNQTSLYFCASSLSGGAGANVLTFGAGSRLTVL.

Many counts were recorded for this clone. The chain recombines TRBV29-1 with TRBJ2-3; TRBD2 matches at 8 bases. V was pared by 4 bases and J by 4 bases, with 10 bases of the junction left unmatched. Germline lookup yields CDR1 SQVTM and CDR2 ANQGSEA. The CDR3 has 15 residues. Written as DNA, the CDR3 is TGCAGCGTTGCCGAGGCGGGGGGCGGGGCAGATACGCAGTATTTT. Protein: CSVAEAGGGADTQYF.

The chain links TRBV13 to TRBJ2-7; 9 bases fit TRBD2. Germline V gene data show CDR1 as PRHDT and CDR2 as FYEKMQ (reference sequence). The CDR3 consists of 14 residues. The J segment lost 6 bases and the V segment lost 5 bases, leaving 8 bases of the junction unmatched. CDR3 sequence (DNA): TGTGCCAGCAGCCCCGCGGGAGGGGGGGCCGAGCAGTACTTC. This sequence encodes CASSPAGGGAEQYF.

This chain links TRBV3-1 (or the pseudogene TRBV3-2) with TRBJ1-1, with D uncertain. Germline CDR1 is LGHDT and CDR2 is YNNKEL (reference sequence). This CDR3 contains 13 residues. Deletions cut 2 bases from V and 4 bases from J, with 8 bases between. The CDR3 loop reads CASSQSRGTEAFF. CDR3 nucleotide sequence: TGTGCCAGCAGCCAATCCCGGGGCACTGAAGCTTTCTTT.

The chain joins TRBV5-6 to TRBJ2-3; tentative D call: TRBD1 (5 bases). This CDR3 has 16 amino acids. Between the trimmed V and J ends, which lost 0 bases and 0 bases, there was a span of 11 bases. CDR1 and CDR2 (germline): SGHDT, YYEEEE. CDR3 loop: CASSLEGVDSTDTQYF. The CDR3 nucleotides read TGTGCCAGCAGCTTGGAAGGGGTAGATAGCACAGATACGCAGTATTTT.

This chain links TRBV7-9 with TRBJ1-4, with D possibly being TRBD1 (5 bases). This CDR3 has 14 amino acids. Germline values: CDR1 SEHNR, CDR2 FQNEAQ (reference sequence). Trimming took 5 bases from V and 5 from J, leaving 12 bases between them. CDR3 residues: CASSRGGENEKLFF. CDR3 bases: TGTGCCAGCAGCCGGGGCGGGGAAAATGAAAAACTGTTTTTT.

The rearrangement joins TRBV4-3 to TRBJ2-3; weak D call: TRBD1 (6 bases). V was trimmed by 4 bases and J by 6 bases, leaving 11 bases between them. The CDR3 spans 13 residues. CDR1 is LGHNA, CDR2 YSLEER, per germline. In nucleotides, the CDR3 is TGCGCCAGCAGCCGCACAGGGCCGGATACGCAGTATTTT. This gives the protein CASSRTGPDTQYF.

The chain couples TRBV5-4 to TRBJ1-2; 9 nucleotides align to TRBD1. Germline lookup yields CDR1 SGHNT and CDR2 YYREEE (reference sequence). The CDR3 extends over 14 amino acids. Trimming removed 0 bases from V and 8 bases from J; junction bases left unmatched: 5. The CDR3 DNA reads TGTGCCAGCAGCTTGGAGACAGGGGGGATCGGCTACACCTTC. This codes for CASSLETGGIGYTF.

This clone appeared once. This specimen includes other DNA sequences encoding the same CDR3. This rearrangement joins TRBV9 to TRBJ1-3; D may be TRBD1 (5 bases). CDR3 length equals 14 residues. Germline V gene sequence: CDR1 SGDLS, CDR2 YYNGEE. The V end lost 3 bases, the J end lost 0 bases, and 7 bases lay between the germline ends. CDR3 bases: TGTGCCAGCAGCGCAACAGGCTCTGGAAACACCATATATTTT. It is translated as CASSATGSGNTIYF.

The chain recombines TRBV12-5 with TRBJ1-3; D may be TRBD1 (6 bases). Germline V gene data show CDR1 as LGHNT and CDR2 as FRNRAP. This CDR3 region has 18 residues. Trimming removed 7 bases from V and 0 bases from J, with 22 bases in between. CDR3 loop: CASVRSSLGTSSGNTIYF. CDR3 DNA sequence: TGTGCTAGTGTCCGGTCCAGCCTCGGGACAAGCTCTGGAAACACCATATATTTT.

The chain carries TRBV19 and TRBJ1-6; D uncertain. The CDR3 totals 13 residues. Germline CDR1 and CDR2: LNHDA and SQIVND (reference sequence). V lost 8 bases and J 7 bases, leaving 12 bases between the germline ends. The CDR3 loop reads CASGDIGNSPLHF. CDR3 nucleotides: TGTGCCAGTGGAGATATTGGAAATTCACCCCTCCACTTT.

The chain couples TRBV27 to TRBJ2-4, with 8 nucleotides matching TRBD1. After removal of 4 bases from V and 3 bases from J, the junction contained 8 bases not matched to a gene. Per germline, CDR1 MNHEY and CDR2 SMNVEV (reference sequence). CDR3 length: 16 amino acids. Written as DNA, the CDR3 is TGTGCCAGCAGTTCGCGGACAGGGTCGGGCAAAAACATTCAGTACTTC. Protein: CASSSRTGSGKNIQYF.

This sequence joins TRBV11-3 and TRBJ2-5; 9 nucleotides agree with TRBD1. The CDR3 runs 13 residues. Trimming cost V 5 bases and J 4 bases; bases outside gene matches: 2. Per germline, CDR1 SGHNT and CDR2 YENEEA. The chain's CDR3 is CASSGTGSETQYF. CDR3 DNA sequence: TGTGCCAGCAGCGGGACAGGGTCAGAGACCCAGTACTTC.

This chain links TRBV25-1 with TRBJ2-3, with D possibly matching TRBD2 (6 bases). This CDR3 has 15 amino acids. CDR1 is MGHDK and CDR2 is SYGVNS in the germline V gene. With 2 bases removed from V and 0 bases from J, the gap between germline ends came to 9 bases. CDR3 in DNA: TGTGCCAGCAGTGAACCCGCGGGGAGCACAGATACGCAGTATTTT. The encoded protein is CASSEPAGSTDTQYF. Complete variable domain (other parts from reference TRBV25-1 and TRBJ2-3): EADIYQTPRYLVIGTGKKITLECSQTMGHDKMYWYQQDPGMELHLIHYSYGVNSTEKGDLSSESTVSRIRTEHFPLTLESARPSHTSQYLCASSEPAGSTDTQYFGPGTRLTVL.

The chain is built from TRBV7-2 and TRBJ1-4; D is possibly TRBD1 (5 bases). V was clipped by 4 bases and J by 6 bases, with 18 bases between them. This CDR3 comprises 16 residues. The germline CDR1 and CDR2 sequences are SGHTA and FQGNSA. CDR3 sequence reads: CASSWKLHAGHEKLFF. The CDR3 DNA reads TGTGCCAGCAGCTGGAAATTACACGCGGGGCATGAAAAACTGTTTTTT. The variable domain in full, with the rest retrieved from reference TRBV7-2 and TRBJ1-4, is GAGVSQSPSNKVTEKGKDVELRCDPISGHTALYWYRQSLGQGLEFLIYFQGNSAPDKSGLPSDRFSAERTGGSVSTLTIQRTQQEDSAVYLCASSWKLHAGHEKLFFGSGTQLSVL.

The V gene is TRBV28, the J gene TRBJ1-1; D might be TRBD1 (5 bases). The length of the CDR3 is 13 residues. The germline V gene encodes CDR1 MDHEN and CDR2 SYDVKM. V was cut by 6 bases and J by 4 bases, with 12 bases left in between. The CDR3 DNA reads TGTGCCAGCAGACGACAGCGTGCCACTGAAGCTTTCTTT. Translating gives CASRRQRATEAFF.

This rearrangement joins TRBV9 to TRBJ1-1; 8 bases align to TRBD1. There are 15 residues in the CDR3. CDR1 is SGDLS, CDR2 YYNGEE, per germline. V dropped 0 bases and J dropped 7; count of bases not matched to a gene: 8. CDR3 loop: CASSVEGRGRDEAFF. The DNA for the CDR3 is TGTGCCAGCAGCGTAGAGGGCAGGGGGCGGGATGAAGCTTTCTTT.

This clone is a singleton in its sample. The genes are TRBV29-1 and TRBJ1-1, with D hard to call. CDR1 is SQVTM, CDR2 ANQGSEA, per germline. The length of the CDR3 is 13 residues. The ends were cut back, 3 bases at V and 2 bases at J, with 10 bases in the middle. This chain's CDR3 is CSVERQRNTEAFF. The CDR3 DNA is TGCAGCGTTGAGCGACAAAGAAACACTGAAGCTTTCTTT.